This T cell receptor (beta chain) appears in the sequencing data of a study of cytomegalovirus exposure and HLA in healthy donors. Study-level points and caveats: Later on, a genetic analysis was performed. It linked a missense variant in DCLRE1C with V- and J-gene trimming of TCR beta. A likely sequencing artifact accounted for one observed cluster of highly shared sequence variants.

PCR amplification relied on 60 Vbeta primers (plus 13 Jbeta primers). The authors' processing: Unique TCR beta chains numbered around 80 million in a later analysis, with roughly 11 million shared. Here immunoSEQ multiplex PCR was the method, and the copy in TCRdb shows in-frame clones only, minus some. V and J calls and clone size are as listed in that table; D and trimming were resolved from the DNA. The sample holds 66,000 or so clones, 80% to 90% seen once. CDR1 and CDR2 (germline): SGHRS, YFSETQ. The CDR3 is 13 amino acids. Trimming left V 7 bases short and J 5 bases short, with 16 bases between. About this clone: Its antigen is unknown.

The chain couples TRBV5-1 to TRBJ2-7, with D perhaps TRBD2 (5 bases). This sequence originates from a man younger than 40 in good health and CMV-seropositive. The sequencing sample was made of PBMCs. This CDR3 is CASRESGEHEQYF. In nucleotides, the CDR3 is TGCGCCAGCCGCGAGTCCGGGGAGCACGAGCAGTACTTC.